Listed below are T cell receptor beta chains from one sample, sequenced in a study of PD-1 blockade in classical Hodgkin lymphoma. Assay: immunoSEQ multiplex PCR; the TCRdb copy retains only in-frame clones and omits some. The sample contains some 13,000 clones, roughly 80% of which appear only once. The specimen comprised peripheral blood mononuclear cells (PBMCs), sampled at baseline. The source is a human donor with classical Hodgkin lymphoma. Both conserved end residues are part of each CDR3. Each record gives: J gene, D gene, V gene, clone size, CDR3 DNA, CDR3 protein. The D gene is left open where the match is weak. Size tells how often a clone was seen (once, few, many) or the class of an expanded clone, and some rows leave it out.

TRBJ2-7 NA TRBV4-1 NA TGCGCCAGCAGCCAAGATGCGTCATGGGGGTTGGAGTACGAGCAGTACTTC CASSQDASWGLEYEQYF
TRBJ2-2 NA TRBV2 once TGTGCCAACCAGAAACTCACCGGGGAGCTGTTTTTT CANQKLTGELFF
TRBJ1-1 TRBD1 TRBV5-4 NA TGTGCCAGCAGCTCGACAGGGGTCGAAGCTTTCTTT CASSSTGVEAFF
TRBJ1-1 NA TRBV19 NA TGTGCCAGTAGTATAGATCTAAAGGTGGGCGAAGCTTTCTTT CASSIDLKVGEAFF
TRBJ2-2 NA TRBV11-2 NA TGTGCCAGCAGCTTACAAGGAACCGGGGAGCTGTTTTTT CASSLQGTGELFF
TRBJ1-3 NA TRBV6-1 NA TGTGCCAGCAGTGAAGCGGCGGACTCTGGAAACACCATATATTTT CASSEAADSGNTIYF
TRBJ2-1 NA TRBV7-6 once TGTGCCAGCAGCTTCGACGGATACAATGAGCAGTTCTTC CASSFDGYNEQFF
TRBJ2-1 NA TRBV5-6 NA TGTGCCAGCAGCTTGGTAGGCCGACAGGAGCAGTTCTTC CASSLVGRQEQFF
TRBJ2-1 NA TRBV7-9 NA TGTGCCAGCACGGGAGTGGTTGAGCAGTTCTTC CASTGVVEQFF
TRBJ2-7 TRBD2 TRBV7-3 NA TGTGCCAGCAGTCGAACCCCCGTTTCGGGACTACCCTACGAGCAGTACTTC CASSRTPVSGLPYEQYF
TRBJ2-7 NA TRBV19 NA TGTGCCAGTAGTATAGTCGCCTCAACCTACGAGCAGTACTTC CASSIVASTYEQYF
TRBJ2-2 NA TRBV6-4 NA TGTGCCAGCACCCCCCCCGACAGCGGCACCGGGGAGCTGTTTTTT CASTPPDSGTGELFF
TRBJ2-7 NA TRBV11-1 NA TGTGCCAGCAGCTTAGTTGGGCAGGGAAGCGAGCAGTACTTC CASSLVGQGSEQYF
TRBJ1-1 NA TRBV28 NA TGTGCCAGCAGCCAGGAGGGATACACTGAAGCTTTCTTT CASSQEGYTEAFF
TRBJ1-2 NA TRBV6-1 once TGTGCCAGCAGTGAAGCCGGAGGGCTTGGCTACACCTTC CASSEAGGLGYTF
TRBJ2-1 TRBD2 TRBV25-1 NA TGTGCCAGCAGTGCCTCACAACCGGGACTAGCGGGAAGGGAGCAGTTCTTC CASSASQPGLAGREQFF
TRBJ2-7 TRBD1 TRBV11-2 NA TGTGCCAGCAGCGCGGGACAGGCAACCTACGAGCAGTACTTC CASSAGQATYEQYF
TRBJ2-7 TRBD1 TRBV13 NA TGTGCCAGCAGCTTAGATCAGGGACAGGGTCGGGAGCAGTACTTC CASSLDQGQGREQYF
TRBJ2-1 TRBD2 TRBV6-1 once TGTGCCAGCAGTTTACCGGGACTAGCGGGGTTTGAGCAGTTCTTC CASSLPGLAGFEQFF
TRBJ2-2 NA TRBV19 NA TGTGCCAGTAGTATCCTCCCCCGGGGGGCAAGGGGTACCGGGGAGCTGTTTTTT CASSILPRGARGTGELFF
TRBJ2-2 TRBD1 TRBV15 NA TGTGCCACCAGCAGAGAAGTTAGGACAGGGAGCACCGGGGAGCTGTTTTTT CATSREVRTGSTGELFF
TRBJ2-1 NA TRBV5-1 NA TGCGCCAGCAGTCGGGACGCCGGGAATGAGCAGTTCTTC CASSRDAGNEQFF
TRBJ1-1 NA TRBV19 NA TGTGCCAGTAGTATCCACCGAGTGGCGGGTACTTGGGGCACTGAAGCTTTCTTT CASSIHRVAGTWGTEAFF
TRBJ2-5 NA TRBV15 NA TGTGCCACCAGGGAGGTTGGGGAGACCCAGTACTTC CATREVGETQYF
TRBJ1-1 NA TRBV11-2 NA TGTGCCAGCAGCCCCAGTAAAAACACTGAAGCTTTCTTT CASSPSKNTEAFF
TRBJ2-2 NA TRBV5-1 NA TGCGCCAGCAGCTTGGCCGCAAACACCGGGGAGCTGTTTTTT CASSLAANTGELFF
TRBJ2-1 TRBD2 TRBV7-8 NA TGTGCCAGCAGCTTATACGGACTAGCGGGAGGAAATGAGCAGTTCTTC CASSLYGLAGGNEQFF
TRBJ1-1 NA TRBV6-5 once TGTGCCAGCAGTTACACAAACAGGGCTGAAGCTTTCTTT CASSYTNRAEAFF
TRBJ1-1 NA TRBV19 few TGTGCCAGTAGGTTTGGGACTGAAGCTTTCTTT CASRFGTEAFF
TRBJ1-1 NA TRBV5-1 NA TGCGCCAGCAGCTTGACGGGGAGGACGGGGGACACTGAAGCTTTCTTT CASSLTGRTGDTEAFF
TRBJ2-5 NA TRBV11-2 NA TGTGCCAGCAGCTTAGTCGGGAGAAAGGAGACCCAGTACTTC CASSLVGRKETQYF
TRBJ2-7 NA TRBV6-5 few TGTGCCAGCAGTTACGGGCAGGGGTCCTCCGAGCAGTACTTC CASSYGQGSSEQYF
TRBJ1-1 NA TRBV4-1 few TGCGCCAGCAGCTTTGGCTTCGAGACGTTGAACACTGAAGCTTTCTTT CASSFGFETLNTEAFF
TRBJ2-4 NA TRBV7-8 NA TGTGCCAGCAGCTTAGACCTTATAGCCAAAAACATTCAGTACTTC CASSLDLIAKNIQYF